Each of the 15 T cell receptor beta chains below was sequenced from the same sample in a study of beta chain features in type 1 diabetes. The isolated RNA, all of it, was reverse transcribed, so expressed TCRB transcripts were what got sequenced. Repertoires were generated with immunoSEQ multiplex PCR, while TCRdb's copy carries only in-frame clones and drops some. The sample carries 350,000 to 450,000 clones, about 15% recorded once. Sequencing input: naive CD4+ T cells from blood. The source is a woman aged 18-29 years in good health.

The chain uses TRBV27 and TRBJ2-1; 9 bases are shared with TRBD1. Germline CDR1 is MNHEY and CDR2 is SMNVEV (reference sequence). The CDR3 is made up of 15 amino acids. Trimming at V came to 9 bases and at J to 3 bases, leaving 9 bases not matched to a gene. The CDR3 here is CASRTRTGDYNEQFF. For the CDR3, the DNA is TGTGCCAGTAGGACTAGGACAGGGGACTACAATGAGCAGTTCTTC.

The chain joins TRBV7-9 to TRBJ2-1, with unresolved D. V gave up 3 bases and J gave up 8 bases, with 17 bases separating them. Germline loops: CDR1 SEHNR, CDR2 FQNEAQ (reference sequence). The CDR3 runs 15 residues. CDR3 bases: TGTGCCAGCAGCTTTATCGTCAGGCACCGAGATGAGCAGTTCTTC. This gives the protein CASSFIVRHRDEQFF.

With regard to this clone: Germline and junction disagree at one end, which may indicate a read error. The chain couples TRBV9 to TRBJ2-1, with 8 bases lining up with TRBD1. CDR3 length equals 14 residues. Germline V gene lookup returns CDR1 SGDLS and CDR2 YYNGEE. In DNA, the CDR3 is TGTGCCAGCAGCGTAGTAGGACAGGGAGTAGCTCAGGTCTTC. This translates into CASSVVGQGVAQVF.

The genes are TRBV27 and TRBJ2-6; the D is unclear. Looked up from germline, CDR1 is MNHEY and CDR2 is SMNVEV (reference sequence). The V end was cut by 6 bases, the J end by 0 bases, with 6 bases between. The CDR3 extends over 14 amino acids. In nucleotides, the CDR3 is TGTGCCAGCAGAGCTAGCTCTGGGGCCAACGTCCTGACTTTC. It encodes CASRASSGANVLTF.

This clone has just a few counts. This chain joins TRBV13 and TRBJ2-3; D is unclear. The length of the CDR3 is 18 residues. Trimming cost V 5 bases and J 0 bases, with 21 bases left between them. Germline lookup yields CDR1 PRHDT and CDR2 FYEKMQ (reference sequence). CDR3 in DNA: TGTGCCAGCAGCCCTCCGACCTTCTGGGCGCTAAGCACAGATACGCAGTATTTT. Translation gives CASSPPTFWALSTDTQYF. The full variable domain, rest sourced from reference TRBV13 and TRBJ2-3, is AAGVIQSPRHLIKEKRETATLKCYPIPRHDTVYWYQQGPGQDPQFLISFYEKMQSDKGSIPDRFSAQQFSDYHSELNMSSLELGDSALYFCASSPPTFWALSTDTQYFGPGTRLTVL.

The rearrangement links TRBV19 to TRBJ1-1; no reliable D call. CDR1 LNHDA and CDR2 SQIVND come from the germline V gene (reference sequence). This CDR3 region has 13 residues. Trimming cost V 7 bases and J 0 bases, with 9 bases left between them. The CDR3 spells CASKEQLNTEAFF. In DNA, the CDR3 is TGTGCCAGTAAGGAACAGTTGAACACTGAAGCTTTCTTT.

This clone appeared a few times. The V and J genes are TRBV5-4 and TRBJ2-7; tentative D call: TRBD1 (6 bases). CDR1 and CDR2 from the germline V gene are SGHNT and YYREEE (reference sequence). The length of the CDR3 is 15 residues. V was clipped by 5 bases and J by 2 bases, with 17 bases between them. DNA for the CDR3: TGTGCCAGCAGTTCGCGAATTACAGGGACCTACGAGCAGTACTTC. This codes for CASSSRITGTYEQYF.

In its sample, this clone was seen a few times. The CDR3 sequence: CASRHRRLQYF. For the CDR3, the DNA is TGTGCCAGCAGACATAGGCGGCTGCAGTATTTT. The rearrangement uses TRBV28 and TRBJ2-3; D is ambiguous. There are 11 residues in the CDR3. The germline V and J ends were trimmed by 6 bases and 11 bases, with 12 bases remaining between them. In germline, CDR1 is MDHEN, CDR2 SYDVKM.

This clone has just a few counts. The V gene is TRBV2, the J gene TRBJ2-1; 7 positions agree with TRBD1. CDR1 and CDR2 from the germline V gene are SNHLY and FYNNEI. The CDR3 has 14 residues. The V segment lost 7 bases and the J segment 3 bases; nucleotides outside the gene matches: 6. CDR3 sequence (DNA): TGTGCCAGCAATACCGGGACAGACTACAATGAGCAGTTCTTC. This codes for CASNTGTDYNEQFF.

This clone was recorded a few times. J is TRBJ2-1 and V is TRBV7-9; possible D gene TRBD2, 6 bases. Germline CDR1 is SEHNR and CDR2 is FQNEAQ (reference sequence). Deletions cut 4 bases from V and 9 bases from J, with 10 bases between. There are 12 residues in the CDR3. The CDR3 DNA reads TGTGCCAGCAGCTCTAGCGTAAGTGAGCAGTTCTTC. It yields the protein CASSSSVSEQFF.

Only a few counts were recorded for this clone. This rearrangement joins TRBV2 to TRBJ2-3, with 9 bases identical to TRBD2. J gave up 2 bases and V 2 bases, and 5 bases lay outside the gene matches. The CDR3 spans 16 residues. Per germline, CDR1 SNHLY and CDR2 FYNNEI. The CDR3 region is CASSERLAGFTDTQYF. The CDR3 nucleotides read TGTGCCAGCAGTGAACGGCTAGCGGGATTCACAGATACGCAGTATTTT. The full variable domain, completed using reference TRBV2 and TRBJ2-3, is EPEVTQTPSHQVTQMGQEVILRCVPISNHLYFYWYRQILGQKVEFLVSFYNNEISEKSEIFDDQFSVERPDGSNFTLKIRSTKLEDSAMYFCASSERLAGFTDTQYFGPGTRLTVL.

This clone appeared a few times. This chain uses TRBV28 with TRBJ2-5, with 10 bases lining up with TRBD1. Trimming removed 4 bases from V and 5 bases from J; junction bases left unmatched: 7. CDR3 length: 15 amino acids. Per the germline V gene, CDR1 is MDHEN and CDR2 is SYDVKM. The CDR3 here is CASSSPGQGMETQYF. CDR3 DNA sequence: TGTGCCAGCAGTTCGCCGGGACAGGGGATGGAGACCCAGTACTTC.

This clone was counted between two and nine times. The rearrangement links TRBV19 to TRBJ1-1; unclear D gene. Trimming pared 4 bases from V and 2 bases from J, leaving 8 bases between. CDR3 length: 13 residues. Germline loops: CDR1 LNHDA, CDR2 SQIVND (reference sequence). For the CDR3, the DNA is TGTGCCAGTAGTACGAGGGATAACACTGAAGCTTTCTTT. Residues: CASSTRDNTEAFF.

CDR3 sequence (DNA): TGTGCCAGCGGAGACAGGGGGAATTCTTATGAGCAGTTCTTC. This sequence encodes CASGDRGNSYEQFF. The chain employs TRBV7-9 and TRBJ2-1; TRBD1 agrees at 9 bases. This CDR3 region has 14 residues. Per germline, CDR1 SEHNR and CDR2 FQNEAQ (reference sequence). V gave up 8 bases and J gave up 8 bases; unmatched junction bases: 10.

Points on this clone: Additional DNA sequences in this sample encode the identical CDR3. The genes are TRBV29-1 and TRBJ2-3, with 8 bases fitting TRBD1. CDR1 and CDR2 (germline): SQVTM, ANQGSEA. V gave up 6 bases and J gave up 4 bases; unmatched junction bases: 3. This CDR3 region has 12 residues. In DNA, the CDR3 is TGCAGCGTGGAGGACAGGGCAGATACGCAGTATTTT. Encoded protein: CSVEDRADTQYF.